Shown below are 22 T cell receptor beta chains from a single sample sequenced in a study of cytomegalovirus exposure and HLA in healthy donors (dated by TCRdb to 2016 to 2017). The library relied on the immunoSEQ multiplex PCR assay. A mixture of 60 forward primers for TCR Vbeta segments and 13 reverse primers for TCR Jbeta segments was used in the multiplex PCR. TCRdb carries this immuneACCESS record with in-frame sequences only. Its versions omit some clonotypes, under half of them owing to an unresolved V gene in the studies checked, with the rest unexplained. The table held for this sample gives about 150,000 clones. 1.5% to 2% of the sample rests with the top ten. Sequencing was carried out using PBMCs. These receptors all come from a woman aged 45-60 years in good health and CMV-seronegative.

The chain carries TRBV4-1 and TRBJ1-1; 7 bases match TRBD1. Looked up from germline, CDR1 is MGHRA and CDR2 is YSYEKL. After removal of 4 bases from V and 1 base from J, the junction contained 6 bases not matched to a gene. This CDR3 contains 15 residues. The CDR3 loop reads CASSPGDSRNTEAFF. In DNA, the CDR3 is TGCGCCAGCAGCCCGGGGGACAGCAGGAACACTGAAGCTTTCTTT.

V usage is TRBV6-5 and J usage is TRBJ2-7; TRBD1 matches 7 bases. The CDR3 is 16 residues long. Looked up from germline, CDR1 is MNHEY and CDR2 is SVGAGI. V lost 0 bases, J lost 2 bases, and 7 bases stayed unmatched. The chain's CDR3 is CASSYSGVTGTYEQYF. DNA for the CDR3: TGTGCCAGCAGTTACTCCGGAGTGACAGGGACCTACGAGCAGTACTTC.

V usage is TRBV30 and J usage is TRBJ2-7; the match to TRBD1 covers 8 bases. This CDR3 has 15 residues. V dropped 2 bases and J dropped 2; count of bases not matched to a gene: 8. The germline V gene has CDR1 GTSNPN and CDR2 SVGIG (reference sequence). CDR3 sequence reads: CAWSFDRGPAYEQYF. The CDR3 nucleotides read TGTGCCTGGAGTTTTGACAGGGGACCTGCCTACGAGCAGTACTTC.

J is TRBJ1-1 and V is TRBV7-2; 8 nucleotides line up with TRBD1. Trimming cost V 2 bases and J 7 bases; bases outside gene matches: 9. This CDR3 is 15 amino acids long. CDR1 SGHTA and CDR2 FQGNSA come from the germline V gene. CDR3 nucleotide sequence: TGTGCCAGCAGCTTACTCCTTACAGGGGGGGGTGAAGCTTTCTTT. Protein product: CASSLLLTGGGEAFF.

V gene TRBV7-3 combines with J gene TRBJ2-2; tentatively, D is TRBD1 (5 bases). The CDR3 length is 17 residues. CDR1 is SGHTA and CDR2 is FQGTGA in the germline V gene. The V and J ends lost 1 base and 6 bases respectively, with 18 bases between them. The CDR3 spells CASSLIWGRGVPGELFF. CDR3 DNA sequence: TGTGCCAGCAGCTTAATATGGGGTAGGGGCGTTCCCGGGGAGCTGTTTTTT.

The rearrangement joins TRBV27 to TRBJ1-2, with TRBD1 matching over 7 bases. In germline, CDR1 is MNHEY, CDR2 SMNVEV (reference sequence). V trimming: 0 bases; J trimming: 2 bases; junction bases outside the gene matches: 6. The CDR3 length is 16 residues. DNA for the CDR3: TGTGCCAGCAGTTTATCGACAGGGACTGCGAACTATGGCTACACCTTC. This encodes CASSLSTGTANYGYTF.

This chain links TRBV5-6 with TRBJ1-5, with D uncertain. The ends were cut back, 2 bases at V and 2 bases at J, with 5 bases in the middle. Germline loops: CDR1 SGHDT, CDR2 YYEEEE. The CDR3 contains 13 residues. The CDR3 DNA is TGTGCCAGCAGCTTAGCGGGCAATCAGCCCCAGCATTTT. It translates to CASSLAGNQPQHF.

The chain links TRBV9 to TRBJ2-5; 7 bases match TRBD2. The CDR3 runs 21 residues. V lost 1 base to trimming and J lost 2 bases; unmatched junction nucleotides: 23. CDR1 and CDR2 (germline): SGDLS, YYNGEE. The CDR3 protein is CASSVSPPIGGRLGEQETQYF. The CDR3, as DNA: TGTGCCAGCAGCGTATCCCCTCCCATTGGCGGGAGATTAGGCGAGCAAGAGACCCAGTACTTC.

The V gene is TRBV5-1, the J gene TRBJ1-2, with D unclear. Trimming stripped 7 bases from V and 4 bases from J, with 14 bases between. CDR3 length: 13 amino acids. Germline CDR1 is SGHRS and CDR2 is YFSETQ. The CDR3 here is CASSRGLGYGYTF. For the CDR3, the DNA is TGCGCCAGCTCCCGAGGGCTGGGCTATGGCTACACCTTC.

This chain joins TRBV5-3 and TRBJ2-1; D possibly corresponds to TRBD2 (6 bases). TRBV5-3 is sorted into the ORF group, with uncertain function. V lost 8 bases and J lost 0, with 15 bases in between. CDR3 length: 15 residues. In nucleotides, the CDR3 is TGTGCCAGCCGTTCGGAGGGCAGCTCCTACAATGAGCAGTTCTTC. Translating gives CASRSEGSSYNEQFF.

CDR3 in DNA: TGTGCCAGCAGCTTGGCAGGGAATAACTATGGCTACACCTTC. This gives the protein CASSLAGNNYGYTF. J is TRBJ1-2 and V is TRBV11-1; perhaps TRBD1 as D (5 bases). Deletions cut 3 bases from V and 1 base from J, with 9 bases between. There are 14 residues in the CDR3. Germline CDR1 SGHAT, CDR2 FQDESV (reference sequence).

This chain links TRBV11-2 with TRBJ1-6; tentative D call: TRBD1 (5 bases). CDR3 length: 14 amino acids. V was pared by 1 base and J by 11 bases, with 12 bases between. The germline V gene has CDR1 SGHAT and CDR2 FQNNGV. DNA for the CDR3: TGTGCCAGCAGCTTAGGCAGGGAAAGGGCACCCCTCCACTTT. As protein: CASSLGRERAPLHF.

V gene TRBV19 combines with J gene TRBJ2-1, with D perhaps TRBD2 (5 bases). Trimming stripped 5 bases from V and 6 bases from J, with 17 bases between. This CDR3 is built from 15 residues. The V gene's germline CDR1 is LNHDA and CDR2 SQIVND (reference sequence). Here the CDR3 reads CASSRGGSSLNEQFF. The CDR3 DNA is TGTGCCAGTAGTCGGGGTGGATCCTCCCTCAATGAGCAGTTCTTC.

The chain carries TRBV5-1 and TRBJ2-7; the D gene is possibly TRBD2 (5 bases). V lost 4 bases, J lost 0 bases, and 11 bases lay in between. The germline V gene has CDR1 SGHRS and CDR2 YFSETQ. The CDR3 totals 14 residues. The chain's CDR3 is CASSVDSRSYEQYF. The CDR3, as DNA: TGCGCCAGCAGCGTGGACTCGCGCTCCTACGAGCAGTACTTC.

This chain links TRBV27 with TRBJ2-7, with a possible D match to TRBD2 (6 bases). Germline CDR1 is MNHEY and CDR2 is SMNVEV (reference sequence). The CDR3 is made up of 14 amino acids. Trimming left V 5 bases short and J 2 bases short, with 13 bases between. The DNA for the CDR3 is TGTGCCAGCAGTCTTCCGGGACTGCCCTACGAGCAGTACTTC. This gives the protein CASSLPGLPYEQYF.

This chain's CDR3 is CASSLNRVTGNTIYF. The CDR3 DNA follows: TGCGCCAGCAGCTTGAACAGGGTTACTGGAAACACCATATATTTT. The chain combines TRBV5-1 with TRBJ1-3; possible D gene TRBD1, 6 bases. From germline, CDR1 is SGHRS and CDR2 YFSETQ. Trimming removed 1 base at V and 2 bases at J, with 10 bases between. CDR3 length: 15 amino acids.

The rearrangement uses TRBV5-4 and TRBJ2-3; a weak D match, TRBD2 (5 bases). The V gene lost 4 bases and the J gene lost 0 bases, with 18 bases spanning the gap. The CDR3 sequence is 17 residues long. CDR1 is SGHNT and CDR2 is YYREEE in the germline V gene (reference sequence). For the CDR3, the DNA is TGTGCCAGCAGCGGAGCCCTGGGGAGTGGTAGCACAGATACGCAGTATTTT. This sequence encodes CASSGALGSGSTDTQYF.

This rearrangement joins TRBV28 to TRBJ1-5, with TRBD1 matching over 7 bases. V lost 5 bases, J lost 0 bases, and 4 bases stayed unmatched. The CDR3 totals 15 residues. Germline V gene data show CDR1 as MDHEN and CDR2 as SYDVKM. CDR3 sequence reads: CASSGGTDSNQPQHF. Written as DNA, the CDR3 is TGTGCCAGCAGTGGAGGGACAGATAGCAATCAGCCCCAGCATTTT.

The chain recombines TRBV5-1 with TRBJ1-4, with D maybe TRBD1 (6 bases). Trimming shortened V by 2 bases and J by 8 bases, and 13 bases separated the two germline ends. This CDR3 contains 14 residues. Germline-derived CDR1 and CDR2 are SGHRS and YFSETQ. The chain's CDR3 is CASSFTGSGEKLFF. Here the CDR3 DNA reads TGCGCCAGCAGCTTTACAGGGAGTGGGGAAAAACTGTTTTTT.

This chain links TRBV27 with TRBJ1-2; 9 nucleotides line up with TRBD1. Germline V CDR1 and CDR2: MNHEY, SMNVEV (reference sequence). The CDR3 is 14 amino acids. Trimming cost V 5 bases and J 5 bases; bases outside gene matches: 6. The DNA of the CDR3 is TGTGCCAGCAGTATGACAGGGGGAGGATATGGCTACACCTTC. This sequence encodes CASSMTGGGYGYTF.

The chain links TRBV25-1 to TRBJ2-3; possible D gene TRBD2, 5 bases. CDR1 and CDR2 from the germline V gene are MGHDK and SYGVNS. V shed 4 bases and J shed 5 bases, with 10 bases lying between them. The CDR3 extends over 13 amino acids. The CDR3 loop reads CASSAEAGDTQYF. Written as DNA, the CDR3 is TGTGCCAGCAGTGCCGAGGCGGGAGATACGCAGTATTTT.

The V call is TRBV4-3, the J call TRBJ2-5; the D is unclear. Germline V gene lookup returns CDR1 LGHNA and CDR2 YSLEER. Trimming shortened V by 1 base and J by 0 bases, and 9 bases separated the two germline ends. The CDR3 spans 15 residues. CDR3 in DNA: TGCGCCAGCAGCCAAGGGGTCGGGTACCAAGAGACCCAGTACTTC. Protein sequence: CASSQGVGYQETQYF.